The 29 T cell receptor beta chains below come from one sample, sequenced in a study of blood T cell repertoires in COVID-19. TCRdb's copy holds only in-frame clones and misses some; the assay was immunoSEQ multiplex PCR. The table has more than 200,000 clones, around 89% seen once. Sequenced material: PBMCs or T cells enriched from blood (not recorded which). The receptor source for this set is a woman aged 30 to 39 who had recovered from COVID-19.

V gene TRBV27 combines with J gene TRBJ1-4; possible D gene TRBD1, 6 bases. This CDR3 has 15 amino acids. Trimming took 2 bases from V and 5 from J, leaving 12 bases between them. Germline values: CDR1 MNHEY, CDR2 SMNVEV (reference sequence). The CDR3 here is CASSLRQGLNEKLFF. The CDR3 DNA reads as TGTGCCAGCAGTTTAAGGCAGGGGCTAAATGAAAAACTGTTTTTT.

The V call is TRBV5-6, the J call TRBJ2-7, with 8 bases fitting TRBD1. This CDR3 comprises 14 residues. Germline CDR1 is SGHDT and CDR2 is YYEEEE. The ends lost 0 bases at V and 3 bases at J; junction bases unmatched: 2. The CDR3 DNA follows: TGTGCCAGCAGCTTGGTAGGACAGGGCTACGAGCAGTACTTC. It translates to CASSLVGQGYEQYF.

The chain is built from TRBV7-2 and TRBJ2-7, with TRBD2 identical over 7 bases. In germline, CDR1 is SGHTA, CDR2 FQGNSA. The CDR3 runs 19 residues. V lost 2 bases and J lost 0; bases outside the gene matches: 16. CDR3 bases: TGTGCCAGCAGCTTATCCCTGGGGGATAGCGGGTACGACTCCTACGAGCAGTACTTC. Its translation: CASSLSLGDSGYDSYEQYF.

The chain is built from TRBV5-1 and TRBJ2-1; 7 bases agree with TRBD1. This CDR3 is 14 amino acids long. V dropped 4 bases and J dropped 4; count of bases not matched to a gene: 5. Germline loops: CDR1 SGHRS, CDR2 YFSETQ. Here the CDR3 DNA reads TGCGCCAGCAGCCGGGACAGAAAATACAATGAGCAGTTCTTC. Amino acid sequence: CASSRDRKYNEQFF.

V gene TRBV29-1 combines with J gene TRBJ2-7, with a possible D match to TRBD2 (6 bases). Germline CDR1 reads SQVTM; CDR2 reads ANQGSEA. This CDR3 comprises 12 residues. With 4 bases removed from V and 5 bases from J, the gap between germline ends came to 12 bases. The CDR3 sequence: CSVVNGGHEQYF. Here the CDR3 DNA reads TGCAGCGTTGTAAACGGGGGACACGAGCAGTACTTC.

V is TRBV5-6 and J is TRBJ2-1; D might be TRBD1 (6 bases). Per germline, CDR1 SGHDT and CDR2 YYEEEE. The V and J ends lost 3 bases and 9 bases respectively, with 16 bases between them. This CDR3 spans 14 amino acids. CDR3: CASSWTGTMSEQFF. The CDR3 nucleotides read TGTGCCAGCAGCTGGACCGGGACAATGAGTGAGCAGTTCTTC.

This clone was seen a single time. The genes are TRBV5-1 and TRBJ2-7; D remains unclear. V gave up 0 bases and J gave up 3 bases, with 7 bases separating them. CDR1 and CDR2 from the germline V gene are SGHRS and YFSETQ. The CDR3 covers 13 residues. In DNA, the CDR3 is TGCGCCAGCAGCTTGGATTTCTACTACGAGCAGTACTTC. It yields the protein CASSLDFYYEQYF.

This chain connects TRBV20-1 to TRBJ1-5, with 11 bases lining up with TRBD1. V was pared by 6 bases and J by 15 bases, with 7 bases of the junction left unmatched. The length of the CDR3 is 11 residues. In germline, CDR1 is DFQATT, CDR2 SNEGSKA (reference sequence). CDR3 nucleotides: TGCAGTGCCAGGACAGGGGGCGGGTTGCATTTT. It translates to CSARTGGGLHF.

The chain couples TRBV15 to TRBJ1-3; no clear D. From germline, CDR1 is LNHNV and CDR2 YYDKDF (reference sequence). The V end was cut by 0 bases, the J end by 0 bases, with 9 bases between. The CDR3 extends over 16 amino acids. CDR3 protein: CATSRDSAISGNTIYF. The CDR3 coding sequence is TGTGCCACCAGCAGAGATTCTGCTATCTCTGGAAACACCATATATTTT.

The rearrangement joins TRBV18 to TRBJ1-2, with 8 bases that match TRBD1. CDR1 is KGHSH and CDR2 is LQKENI in the germline V gene. Trimming removed 5 bases from V and 8 bases from J; junction bases left unmatched: 7. The CDR3 extends over 13 amino acids. The CDR3 nucleotides are TGTGCCAGCTCAGTACCGACAGGGGACGGCTACACCTTC. Translation: CASSVPTGDGYTF.

This clone occurred a few times. The rearrangement uses TRBV5-8 and TRBJ1-2; D call uncertain. Trimming cost V 1 base and J 5 bases, with 6 bases left between them. Germline V gene lookup returns CDR1 SGHTS and CDR2 YDEGEE. This CDR3 region has 12 residues. The CDR3 DNA follows: TGTGCCAGCAGCTTGACCACTTATGGCTACACCTTC. Amino acids: CASSLTTYGYTF.

The CDR3 sequence is CASSRGQEYSPLHF. In DNA form, the CDR3 reads TGTGCCAGCTCACGGGGACAGGAGTATTCACCCCTCCACTTT. This sequence joins TRBV18 and TRBJ1-6; 8 bases agree with TRBD1. This CDR3 spans 14 amino acids. Trimming cost V 4 bases and J 8 bases; bases outside gene matches: 4. The germline V gene has CDR1 KGHSH and CDR2 LQKENI.

The rearrangement links TRBV18 to TRBJ2-7, with a possible D match to TRBD2 (6 bases). Trimming removed 2 bases from V and 5 bases from J, with 10 bases in between. CDR3 length: 13 amino acids. Germline-derived CDR1 and CDR2 are KGHSH and LQKENI. CDR3 in amino acids: CASSPGGNHEQYF. DNA for the CDR3: TGTGCCAGCTCACCAGGCGGGAACCACGAGCAGTACTTC.

The rearrangement links TRBV6-5 to TRBJ1-6; the D is unclear. V was shortened by 6 bases and J by 5 bases, with 11 bases between the two germline ends. This CDR3 has 14 amino acids. CDR1 is MNHEY, CDR2 SVGAGI, per germline. The CDR3 loop reads CASRRTGNNSPLHF. CDR3 bases: TGTGCCAGCAGACGGACGGGGAATAATTCACCCCTCCACTTT.

The chain couples TRBV18 to TRBJ2-4, with 7 bases matching TRBD1. The CDR3 has 14 amino acids. With 1 base clipped from V and 5 bases from J, the junction kept 2 bases outside the gene matches. Germline V gene lookup returns CDR1 KGHSH and CDR2 LQKENI. The CDR3 sequence is CASSPRQGENIQYF. In DNA, the CDR3 is TGTGCCAGCTCACCACGACAGGGAGAAAACATTCAGTACTTC. Full variable domain (rest looked up from reference TRBV18 and TRBJ2-4): NAGVMQNPRHLVRRRGQEARLRCSPMKGHSHVYWYRQLPEEGLKFMVYLQKENIIDESGMPKERFSAEFPKEGPSILRIQQVVRGDSAAYFCASSPRQGENIQYFGAGTRLSVL.

This clone has a handful of counts. CDR3 sequence reads: CASSLFGGANYGYTF. The CDR3 region has the DNA TGTGCCAGCAGTTTGTTCGGGGGAGCTAACTATGGCTACACCTTC. V gene TRBV28 combines with J gene TRBJ1-2; TRBD1 is a possible D gene (5 bases). The CDR3 extends over 15 amino acids. V lost 3 bases, J lost 0 bases, and 11 bases lay in between. Germline assignment: CDR1 MDHEN and CDR2 SYDVKM.

This sequence joins TRBV25-1 and TRBJ1-2; TRBD1 agrees at 8 bases. CDR3 size: 14 residues. Germline values: CDR1 MGHDK, CDR2 SYGVNS. With V trimmed by 4 bases and J by 7 bases, 8 bases remained unmatched. Here the CDR3 reads CASSGQQGVFGYTF. The CDR3 nucleotides are TGTGCCAGCAGTGGGCAACAGGGGGTCTTTGGCTACACCTTC.

A word on this clone: This sample includes further DNA sequences coding for the same CDR3. This chain connects TRBV29-1 to TRBJ1-1; D is unclear. Germline-derived CDR1 and CDR2 are SQVTM and ANQGSEA. V was cut by 7 bases and J by 2 bases, with 5 bases left in between. The CDR3 length is 10 residues. CDR3 DNA: TGCAGCGCCAAAAACACTGAAGCTTTCTTT. Its translation is CSAKNTEAFF.

The chain employs TRBV19 and TRBJ1-2; D perhaps matches TRBD1 (6 bases). The CDR3 length is 12 residues. Germline V lookup: CDR1 LNHDA, CDR2 SQIVND (reference sequence). The V gene lost 8 bases and the J gene lost 1 base, with 8 bases spanning the gap. The CDR3 protein is CASGQFNYGYTF. Here the CDR3 DNA reads TGTGCCAGTGGACAGTTTAACTATGGCTACACCTTC. Together with reference TRBV19 and TRBJ1-2, the CDR3 gives the full variable domain: DGGITQSPKYLFRKEGQNVTLSCEQNLNHDAMYWYRQDPGQGLRLIYYSQIVNDFQKGDIAEGYSVSREKKESFPLTVTSAQKNPTAFYLCASGQFNYGYTFGSGTRLTVV.

The chain combines TRBV24-1 with TRBJ1-2; TRBD1 matches 7 bases. From germline, CDR1 is KGHDR and CDR2 SFDVKD. The V gene end was trimmed by 8 bases and the J gene end by 4 bases; junction bases not matched to a gene: 6. CDR3 length: 13 amino acids. The CDR3 DNA is TGTGCCACCATTGCAGGGGGTTTCTATGGCTACACCTTC. It yields the protein CATIAGGFYGYTF.

CDR3 DNA sequence: TGTGCCAGCAGTTTATTTCCCGGGAACACTGAAGCTTTCTTT. As protein: CASSLFPGNTEAFF. The rearrangement links TRBV28 to TRBJ1-1; no firm D call. The germline V gene encodes CDR1 MDHEN and CDR2 SYDVKM. Trimming left V 1 base short and J 1 base short, with 7 bases between. The CDR3 contains 14 residues. Based on the CDR3 plus reference TRBV28 and TRBJ1-1, the full variable domain is DVKVTQSSRYLVKRTGEKVFLECVQDMDHENMFWYRQDPGLGLRLIYFSYDVKMKEKGDIPEGYSVSREKKERFSLILESASTNQTSMYLCASSLFPGNTEAFFGQGTRLTVV.

The chain carries TRBV28 and TRBJ1-2, with D possibly matching TRBD1 (5 bases). The V end lost 5 bases, the J end lost 4 bases, and 20 bases lay between the germline ends. Germline V gene data show CDR1 as MDHEN and CDR2 as SYDVKM. The CDR3 runs to 16 residues. In DNA form, the CDR3 reads TGTGCCAGCAGTACCCCCTCGTGGGGGGAAGTCTATGGCTACACCTTC. Protein: CASSTPSWGEVYGYTF.

The chain couples TRBV7-6 to TRBJ1-1, with D perhaps TRBD1 (5 bases). The germline V gene encodes CDR1 SGHVS and CDR2 FNYEAQ. The CDR3 runs 14 residues. The V gene lost 2 bases and the J gene lost 3 bases, with 10 bases spanning the gap. The CDR3, as DNA: TGTGCCAGCAGCTTAATAATAGGGGACACTGAAGCTTTCTTT. Its protein product is CASSLIIGDTEAFF.

The V and J genes are TRBV14 and TRBJ2-4; 8 nucleotides line up with TRBD2. CDR3 length: 16 residues. The V gene end was trimmed by 4 bases and the J gene end by 0 bases; junction bases not matched to a gene: 5. The germline V gene encodes CDR1 SGHDN and CDR2 FVKESK. The CDR3 DNA is TGTGCCAGCAGCCCCTCGGGGGGGGTAGCCAAAAACATTCAGTACTTC. This translates into CASSPSGGVAKNIQYF.

The rearrangement links TRBV28 to TRBJ2-3; TRBD1 aligns across 9 bases. J lost 5 bases, V lost 4 bases, and 4 bases had no gene match. This CDR3 region has 14 residues. Germline-derived CDR1 and CDR2 are MDHEN and SYDVKM. The CDR3 spells CASSSDRGIDTQYF. The CDR3 DNA follows: TGTGCCAGCAGTTCGGACAGGGGTATAGATACGCAGTATTTT. Complete variable domain (other parts from reference TRBV28 and TRBJ2-3): DVKVTQSSRYLVKRTGEKVFLECVQDMDHENMFWYRQDPGLGLRLIYFSYDVKMKEKGDIPEGYSVSREKKERFSLILESASTNQTSMYLCASSSDRGIDTQYFGPGTRLTVL.

The chain combines TRBV11-2 with TRBJ1-4; 7 nucleotides agree with TRBD1. The CDR3 covers 12 residues. The junction had 1 base not matched to a gene; V was cut back by 4 bases and J by 8 bases. Germline V gene sequence: CDR1 SGHAT, CDR2 FQNNGV. CDR3 in DNA: TGTGCCAGCAGCTCGGACAGGGAAAAACTGTTTTTT. Protein: CASSSDREKLFF.

V gene TRBV4-2 combines with J gene TRBJ2-1; 13 bases are shared with TRBD2. Germline-derived CDR1 and CDR2 are LGHNA and YNFKEQ. The CDR3 runs to 19 residues. V was clipped by 1 base and J by 6 bases; unmatched bases: 12. CDR3 sequence reads: CASSQVARLRLAGGNEQFF. CDR3 DNA: TGTGCCAGCAGCCAAGTCGCCCGATTAAGACTAGCGGGAGGCAATGAGCAGTTCTTC.

The chain combines TRBV28 with TRBJ1-6, with 9 bases identical to TRBD1. The CDR3 extends over 14 amino acids. J was trimmed by 10 bases and V by 6 bases; bases with no gene match: 7. Germline lookup yields CDR1 MDHEN and CDR2 SYDVKM. CDR3 in amino acids: CASRPGQGRSPLHF. CDR3 bases: TGTGCCAGCAGACCGGGACAGGGCCGATCACCCCTCCACTTT.

This clone showed up just once. V usage is TRBV28 and J usage is TRBJ2-1; 10 bases match TRBD1. This CDR3 region has 15 residues. V lost 6 bases and J lost 8; bases outside the gene matches: 10. The V gene's germline CDR1 is MDHEN and CDR2 SYDVKM. CDR3 residues: CASSDTGQGEYEQFF. In DNA, the CDR3 is TGTGCCAGCAGCGATACCGGACAGGGGGAATATGAGCAGTTCTTC.